This TCR beta chain originates from a study of human T cells and chemical hapten exposure (dated by TCRdb to the early 2020s). In terms of the full investigation: For sensitization, 2% DPC in acetone was applied to an approximately 2 cm by approximately 2 cm area of upper inner arm skin. Patch testing on the upper back used Finn chambers containing 0.01% DPC, with scoring done after 6 days according to International Contact Dermatitis Research Group standards. Alopecia areata with under or over 50% scalp involvement, alopecia totalis and alopecia universalis were represented in the patient cohort, which was mostly female. This study followed changes in the peripheral blood TCR repertoire in vivo during primary and secondary sensitization of alopecia patients to the hapten diphenylcyclopropenone (DPC). Patients additionally received weekly therapeutic DPC doses to the scalp throughout the approximately 25-week study period. Blood samples were taken from patients before sensitization (week 0) and at 2, 6 and about 24 weeks after DPC sensitization. For TCR sequencing, blood came from about 28 alopecia patients at anywhere from one to four time points (pre-sensitization, 2, 6 and 24 weeks). The libraries were sequenced as a pool, and the TCR yield per sample differed mostly because of small variations in library volumes within the pool. Paper-wide results and their limitations: The number of TCRs above 1 in 1000 frequency did not change with DPC sensitization; there was no evidence of global repertoire structure alterations. After repeated subsampling, changes were observed in the strength of the expansion versus patch-test correlation and in the threshold at which the correlation became significant. Significantly more large CDR3 similarity clusters were formed by expanded TCRs than by pre-sensitization or healthy control sets, consistent with antigen-driven responses. The number of PT1 expanded TCRs positively correlated with patch test score, significant at thresholds 8, 16 and 32 but not 4. Because every patient had alopecia, a presumed autoimmune disease, the patients' immune response might differ from that of healthy individuals.

The sample's time point label, in plain terms: pre-sensitization, week 0. The sample's treatment or condition label, in plain terms: therapeutic diphenylcyclopropenone sensitization with weekly scalp DPC. At every patch-test visit, the blood draw took place before the patch test was put on. Patients were considered eligible if aged 18 to 70, diagnosed with alopecia and deemed suitable for DPC therapy, and patients were excluded if pregnant. Total RNA was extracted from unfractionated whole blood collected in Tempus Blood RNA tubes. This clonotype came up many times. No cognate antigen has been identified for it. No clone much larger than this one lies a single base away; base qualities are absent. Library construction relied on RACE. The sequencer was a NextSeq 500. During library preparation, unique molecular identifiers were attached to individual cDNA molecules so that TCRs could be counted quantitatively and reproducibly. For every blood RNA sample, sequencing covered both the TCR alpha and TCR beta chains. As for how the authors treated the data: The median number of TCRs per sample was 95,638, ranging from about 23,224 to 690,600. The Decombinator software suite was used to annotate the V, J and CDR3 of the TCR reads. Every sample was subsampled to the same number of TCRs (28,000) for the PS versus PT1 abundance plots. TCRs were defined as expanded if absent before sensitization and observed at least eight times at the 2-week time point. The public sequencing data were trimmed at Q25 with fastp and processed into clonotypes with MiXCR by TCRdb, which kept only in-frame beta chains. Each CDR3 protein gets just one entry, which takes the most common genes and DNA from the rows behind it. These V and J calls rely on TCRdb rather than the paper's analysis. In this sample the table shows approximately 400,000 distinct CDR3 sequences, roughly 4.6% of which occur a single time. The top ten hold just over 2.5% of the sample.

Reading from cysteine to phenylalanine, the CDR3 counts 14 amino acids. The only DNA kept is the CDR3, 42 bases in frame from the first base. From a lookup of the germline V gene, CDR1 and CDR2 are SGHRS and YFSETQ. V sheds 2 bases and J sheds 2 bases, leaving 8 bases between their ends. This TCR was sampled from a woman aged 50 to 65 with alopecia areata. Some clones in this sample may be carry-over from other donors' samples. The chain employs TRBV5-1 and TRBJ2-1; the D gene cannot be named for sure. Sequences were derived from whole blood, sampled in connection with sensitization to the hapten diphenylcyclopropenone (DPC). The nucleotide sequence is given as TGCGCCAGCAGCTTACAAAAGCCCTACAATGAGCAGTTCTTC. Translated, it gives CASSLQKPYNEQFF.